The 21 T cell receptor beta chains below were found in one sample sequenced in a study of blood T cell repertoires in COVID-19. Profiling relied on immunoSEQ multiplex PCR, and the TCRdb table lists in-frame clones only, not all of them. The table includes about 230,000 clones, over 65% detected once. What was sequenced was peripheral blood. These receptor sequences come from a woman aged 70 to 79 with active or convalescent COVID-19.

The DNA for the CDR3 is TGCAGTGCTAGTTTGCGGGGGGGCGCAGATACGCAGTATTTT. As protein: CSASLRGGADTQYF. The genes are TRBV20-1 and TRBJ2-3, with 9 bases identical to TRBD2. The CDR3 totals 14 residues. The germline CDR1 and CDR2 sequences are DFQATT and SNEGSKA (reference sequence). The V segment lost 3 bases and the J segment 4 bases; nucleotides outside the gene matches: 5.

The table lists this clone with a few counts. The gene calls are TRBV7-8 and TRBJ1-4; 7 bases map to TRBD1. V trimming: 5 bases; J trimming: 13 bases; junction bases outside the gene matches: 7. Germline V gene data show CDR1 as SGHVS and CDR2 as FQNEAQ. The CDR3 has 12 amino acids. The DNA for the CDR3 is TGTGCCAGCAGCGTGGGTAGGGGGCGACTGTTTTTT. Protein sequence: CASSVGRGRLFF.

The J gene is TRBJ2-1, the V gene TRBV5-4; TRBD1 might be the D (5 bases). V lost 6 bases to trimming and J lost 9 bases, with 22 bases between them. Germline lookup yields CDR1 SGHNT and CDR2 YYREEE (reference sequence). The CDR3 consists of 15 residues. The CDR3 loop is CASKKGSDIQAEQFF. The CDR3 bases are TGTGCCAGCAAAAAGGGGTCGGACATTCAAGCTGAGCAGTTCTTC.

This chain joins TRBV6-2 or TRBV6-3 and TRBJ2-2; 9 positions match TRBD1. Germline-derived CDR1 and CDR2 are MNHEY and SVGEGT. J gave up 4 bases and V 6 bases, and 6 bases lay outside the gene matches. CDR3 size: 15 residues. Here the CDR3 DNA reads TGTGCCAGCAGCACCGGGACAGGGCTCACCGGGGAGCTGTTTTTT. The encoded protein is CASSTGTGLTGELFF.

The chain joins TRBV28 to TRBJ2-7; D gene ambiguous. The V end lost 5 bases, the J end lost 2 bases, and 10 bases lay between the germline ends. The CDR3 has 13 amino acids. In germline, CDR1 is MDHEN, CDR2 SYDVKM. DNA of the CDR3: TGTGCCAGCAGTGCCCCACAGACCTACGAGCAGTACTTC. It translates to CASSAPQTYEQYF.

The V call is TRBV3-1 (or the pseudogene TRBV3-2), the J call TRBJ1-1, with D possibly being TRBD1 (5 bases). From germline, CDR1 is LGHDT and CDR2 YNNKEL (reference sequence). Trimming left V 4 bases short and J 10 bases short, with 13 bases between. CDR3 size: 12 residues. The CDR3 DNA sequence: TGTGCCAGCAGCCTGCAGGGATTGAGAGCTTTCTTT. Translating it yields CASSLQGLRAFF.

This clone was counted once. The CDR3 sequence is CASSLTGEPNQPQHF. As DNA, the CDR3 is TGCGCCAGCAGCTTGACAGGGGAACCCAATCAGCCCCAGCATTTT. The chain carries TRBV5-1 and TRBJ1-5; 7 bases match TRBD1. The CDR3 runs to 15 residues. The V segment lost 1 base and the J segment 3 bases; nucleotides outside the gene matches: 4. Germline assignment: CDR1 SGHRS and CDR2 YFSETQ.

V is TRBV27 and J is TRBJ1-4; TRBD1 matches 7 bases. Germline trimming cut 4 bases from V and 8 bases from J; bases unmatched to any gene: 7. Germline CDR1 MNHEY, CDR2 SMNVEV (reference sequence). This CDR3 has 14 amino acids. CDR3 bases: TGTGCCAGCAGTTCACAGGGGATGGGGGAAAAACTGTTTTTT. Translating gives CASSSQGMGEKLFF.

The J gene is TRBJ2-1, the V gene TRBV28; tentatively, D is TRBD2 (5 bases). CDR3 size: 12 residues. Germline CDR1 MDHEN, CDR2 SYDVKM. V gave up 6 bases and J gave up 10 bases, with 13 bases separating them. CDR3 DNA: TGTGCCAGCAGACACCAGGAGGAAGAGCAGTTCTTC. Encoded protein: CASRHQEEEQFF.

The chain uses TRBV29-1 and TRBJ2-3; 7 positions agree with TRBD1. Germline CDR1 reads SQVTM; CDR2 reads ANQGSEA. This CDR3 spans 17 amino acids. The V and J ends lost 4 bases and 1 base, in that order; junction bases with no gene match: 14. This CDR3 is CSVGGMIRDRGTDTQYF. The CDR3 DNA follows: TGCAGCGTTGGAGGCATGATCCGGGACAGAGGCACAGATACGCAGTATTTT.

The rearrangement uses TRBV7-2 and TRBJ2-7, with D possibly matching TRBD2 (6 bases). The CDR3 runs to 14 residues. V lost 2 bases and J 4 bases, leaving 12 bases between the germline ends. CDR1 and CDR2 (germline): SGHTA, FQGNSA. This chain's CDR3 is CASSLNGGRYEQYF. The DNA for the CDR3 is TGTGCCAGCAGCTTAAACGGGGGACGGTACGAGCAGTACTTC.

This chain connects TRBV3-1 (or the pseudogene TRBV3-2) to TRBJ2-5; 12 bases are shared with TRBD2. This CDR3 has 16 amino acids. V shed 4 bases, J shed 1 base, and the junction held 4 bases outside the gene matches. Germline lookup yields CDR1 LGHDT and CDR2 YNNKEL (reference sequence). The CDR3 loop reads CASSPPSGRAQETQYF. The CDR3 DNA reads as TGTGCCAGCAGCCCCCCTAGCGGGAGGGCCCAAGAGACCCAGTACTTC.

A few counts support this clone. The chain recombines TRBV18 with TRBJ1-1; TRBD1 might be the D (5 bases). Trimming pared 8 bases from V and 1 base from J, leaving 20 bases between. Germline V gene lookup returns CDR1 KGHSH and CDR2 LQKENI. CDR3 size: 16 residues. DNA for the CDR3: TGTGCCAGCAATTCCGGGGGAGGGCCGTGGAACACTGAAGCTTTCTTT. It codes for CASNSGGGPWNTEAFF.

The chain joins TRBV5-1 to TRBJ2-2; TRBD1 is a possible D gene (6 bases). This CDR3 is built from 17 residues. The V and J ends lost 7 bases and 0 bases respectively, with 19 bases between them. Germline values: CDR1 SGHRS, CDR2 YFSETQ. The CDR3 here is CASYPDRMFANTGELFF. DNA of the CDR3: TGCGCCAGCTACCCGGACAGAATGTTCGCGAACACCGGGGAGCTGTTTTTT.

This chain links TRBV5-5 with TRBJ1-5; 7 positions match TRBD1. With 3 bases clipped from V and 0 bases from J, the junction kept 9 bases outside the gene matches. CDR1 and CDR2 from the germline V gene are SGHKS and YYEKEE (reference sequence). This CDR3 spans 17 amino acids. This CDR3 reads CASSSRRGEYSNQPQHF. The CDR3 DNA reads TGTGCCAGCAGCTCCCGCAGGGGGGAATATAGCAATCAGCCCCAGCATTTT.

This chain connects TRBV5-1 to TRBJ1-1, with D tentatively TRBD1 (6 bases). V dropped 3 bases and J dropped 2 bases, with 17 bases sitting between them. The CDR3 totals 16 residues. Germline V gene lookup returns CDR1 SGHRS and CDR2 YFSETQ. CDR3 nucleotides: TGCGCCAGCAGCTCCGCCGGCGGGGGCTTCAACACTGAAGCTTTCTTT. Protein sequence: CASSSAGGGFNTEAFF.

This clone appeared a few times. The chain has TRBV7-9 and TRBJ2-7; weak D call: TRBD1 (6 bases). CDR1 and CDR2 (germline): SEHNR, FQNEAQ (reference sequence). The CDR3 extends over 12 amino acids. V was cut by 10 bases and J by 0 bases, with 10 bases left in between. This CDR3 reads CATGQSSYEQYF. Here the CDR3 DNA reads TGTGCCACCGGACAGAGCTCCTACGAGCAGTACTTC.

The CDR3 region is CASSHGTGADYGYTF. CDR3 bases: TGCGCCAGCAGCCACGGGACAGGGGCTGACTATGGCTACACCTTC. The chain is built from TRBV5-1 and TRBJ1-2; 10 bases map to TRBD1. The CDR3 is made up of 15 amino acids. Losses at the gene ends were 4 bases for V and 3 bases for J; bases not matched to a gene: 6. Germline CDR1 and CDR2: SGHRS and YFSETQ. The full variable domain, in which reference TRBV5-1 and TRBJ1-2 provide the parts outside the CDR3, is KAGVTQTPRYLIKTRGQQVTLSCSPISGHRSVSWYQQTPGQGLQFLFEYFSETQRNKGNFPGRFSGRQFSNSRSEMNVSTLELGDSALYLCASSHGTGADYGYTFGSGTRLTVV.

This clone was recorded only once. The rearrangement links TRBV27 to TRBJ1-2; 7 bases agree with TRBD1. The CDR3 sequence is 12 residues long. V was pared by 5 bases and J by 6 bases, with 3 bases of the junction left unmatched. CDR1 and CDR2 from the germline V gene are MNHEY and SMNVEV (reference sequence). The DNA for the CDR3 is TGTGCCAGCAGTCGGGACAGCAATGGCTACACCTTC. Its protein is CASSRDSNGYTF.

As DNA, the CDR3 is TGCAGCGGATCTAGCGTCACAGGCGGGGAGCTGTTTTTT. Amino acid sequence: CSGSSVTGGELFF. This chain uses TRBV29-1 with TRBJ2-2; perhaps TRBD2 as D (6 bases). Germline CDR1 and CDR2: SQVTM and ANQGSEA. The CDR3 runs 13 residues. Between the trimmed V and J ends, which lost 7 bases and 7 bases, there was a span of 16 bases.

The chain links TRBV7-9 to TRBJ2-3, with no clear D. Trimming removed 3 bases at V and 2 bases at J, with 6 bases between. Germline lookup yields CDR1 SEHNR and CDR2 FQNEAQ (reference sequence). The CDR3 totals 13 residues. CDR3 in amino acids: CASSFEVTDTQYF. The CDR3 DNA reads as TGTGCCAGCAGCTTTGAGGTCACAGATACGCAGTATTTT.